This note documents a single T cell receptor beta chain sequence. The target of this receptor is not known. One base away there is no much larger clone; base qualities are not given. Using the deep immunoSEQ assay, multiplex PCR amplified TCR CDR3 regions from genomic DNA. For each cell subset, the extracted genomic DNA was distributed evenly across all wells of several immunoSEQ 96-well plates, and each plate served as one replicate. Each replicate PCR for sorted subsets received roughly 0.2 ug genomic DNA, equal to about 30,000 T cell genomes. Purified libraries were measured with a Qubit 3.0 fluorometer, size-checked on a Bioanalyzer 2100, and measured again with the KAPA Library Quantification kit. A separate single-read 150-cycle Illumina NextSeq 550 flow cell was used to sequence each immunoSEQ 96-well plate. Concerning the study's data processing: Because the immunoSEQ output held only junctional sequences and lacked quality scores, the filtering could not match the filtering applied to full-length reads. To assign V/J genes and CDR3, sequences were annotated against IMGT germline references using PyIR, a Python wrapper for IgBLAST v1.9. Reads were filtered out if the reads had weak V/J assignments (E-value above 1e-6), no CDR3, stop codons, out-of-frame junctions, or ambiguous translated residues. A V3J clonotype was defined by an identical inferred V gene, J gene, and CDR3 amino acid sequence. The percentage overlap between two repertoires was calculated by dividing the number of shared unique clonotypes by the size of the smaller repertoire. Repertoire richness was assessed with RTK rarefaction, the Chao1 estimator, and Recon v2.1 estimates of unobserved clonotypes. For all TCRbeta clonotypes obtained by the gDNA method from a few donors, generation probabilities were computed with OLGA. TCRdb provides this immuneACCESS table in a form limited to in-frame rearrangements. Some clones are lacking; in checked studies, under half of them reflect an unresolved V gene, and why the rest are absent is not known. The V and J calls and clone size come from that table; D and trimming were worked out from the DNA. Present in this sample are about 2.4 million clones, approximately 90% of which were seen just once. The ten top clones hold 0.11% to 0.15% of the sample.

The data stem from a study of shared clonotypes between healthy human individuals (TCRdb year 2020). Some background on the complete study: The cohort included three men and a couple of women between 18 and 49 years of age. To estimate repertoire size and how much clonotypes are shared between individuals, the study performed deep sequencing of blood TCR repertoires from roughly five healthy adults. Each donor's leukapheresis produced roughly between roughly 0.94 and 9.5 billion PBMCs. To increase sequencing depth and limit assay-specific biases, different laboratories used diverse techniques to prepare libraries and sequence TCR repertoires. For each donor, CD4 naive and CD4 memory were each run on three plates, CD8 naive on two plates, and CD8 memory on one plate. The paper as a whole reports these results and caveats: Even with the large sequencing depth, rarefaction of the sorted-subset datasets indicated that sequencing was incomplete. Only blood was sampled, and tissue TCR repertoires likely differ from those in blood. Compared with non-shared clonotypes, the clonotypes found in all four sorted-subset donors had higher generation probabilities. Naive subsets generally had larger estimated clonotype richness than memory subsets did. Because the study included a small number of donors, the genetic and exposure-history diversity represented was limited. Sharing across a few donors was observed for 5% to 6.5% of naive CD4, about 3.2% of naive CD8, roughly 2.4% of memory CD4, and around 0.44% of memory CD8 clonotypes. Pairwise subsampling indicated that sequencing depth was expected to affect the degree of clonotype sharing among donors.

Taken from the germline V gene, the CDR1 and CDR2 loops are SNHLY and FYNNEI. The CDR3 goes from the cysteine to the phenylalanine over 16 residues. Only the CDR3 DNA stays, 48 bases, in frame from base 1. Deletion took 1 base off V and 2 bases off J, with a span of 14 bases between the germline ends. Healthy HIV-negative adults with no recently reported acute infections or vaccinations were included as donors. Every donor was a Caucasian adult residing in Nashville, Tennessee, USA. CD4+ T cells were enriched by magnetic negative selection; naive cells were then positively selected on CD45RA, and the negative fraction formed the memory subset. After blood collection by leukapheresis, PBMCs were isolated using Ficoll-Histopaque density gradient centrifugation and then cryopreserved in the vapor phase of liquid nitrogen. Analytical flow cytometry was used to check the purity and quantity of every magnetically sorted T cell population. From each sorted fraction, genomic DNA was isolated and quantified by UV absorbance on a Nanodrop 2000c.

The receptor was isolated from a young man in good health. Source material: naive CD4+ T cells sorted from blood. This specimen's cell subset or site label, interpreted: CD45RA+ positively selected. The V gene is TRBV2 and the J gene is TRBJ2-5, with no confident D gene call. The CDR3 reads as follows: CASSEGWPGPQETQYF. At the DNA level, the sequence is TGTGCCAGCAGTGAAGGGTGGCCGGGCCCGCAAGAGACCCAGTACTTC. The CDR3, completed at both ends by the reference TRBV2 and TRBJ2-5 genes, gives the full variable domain EPEVTQTPSHQVTQMGQEVILRCVPISNHLYFYWYRQILGQKVEFLVSFYNNEISEKSEIFDDQFSVERPDGSNFTLKIRSTKLEDSAMYFCASSEGWPGPQETQYFGPGTRLLVL.